This T cell receptor beta chain was recovered during a study of blood T cell repertoires in COVID-19. The data were produced by immunoSEQ multiplex PCR, yet TCRdb's version contains in-frame clones alone and is incomplete. The table lists about 110,000 clones, roughly 82% of them singletons. Germline CDR1 SGDLS, CDR2 YYNGEE. With V trimmed by 3 bases and J by 5 bases, 3 bases remained unmatched. The CDR3 spans 15 residues. This receptor was identified in a woman aged 60-70 years with acute or convalescent COVID-19. The specimen was peripheral blood. The chain carries TRBV9 and TRBJ2-1, with 12 bases matching TRBD2. The DNA for the CDR3 is TGTGCCAGCAGCGCACCTAGCGGGGGGGACAATGAGCAGTTCTTC. Protein: CASSAPSGGDNEQFF.